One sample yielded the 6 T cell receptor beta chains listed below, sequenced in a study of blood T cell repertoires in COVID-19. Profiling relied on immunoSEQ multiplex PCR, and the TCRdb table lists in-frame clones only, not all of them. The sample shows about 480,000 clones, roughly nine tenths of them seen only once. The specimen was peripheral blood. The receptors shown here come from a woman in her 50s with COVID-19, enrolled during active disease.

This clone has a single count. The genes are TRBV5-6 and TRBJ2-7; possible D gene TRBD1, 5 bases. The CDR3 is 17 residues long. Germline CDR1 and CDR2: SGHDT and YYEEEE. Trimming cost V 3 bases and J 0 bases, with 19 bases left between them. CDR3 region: CASSSPQGPVSSYEQYF. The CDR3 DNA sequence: TGTGCCAGCAGCTCGCCCCAGGGCCCCGTTAGCTCCTACGAGCAGTACTTC.

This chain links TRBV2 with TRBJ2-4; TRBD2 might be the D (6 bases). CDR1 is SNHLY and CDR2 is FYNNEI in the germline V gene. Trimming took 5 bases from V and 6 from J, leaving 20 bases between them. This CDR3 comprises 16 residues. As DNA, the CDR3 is TGTGCCAGCAGTCCCTCGGTGGTAGCGGAGGCAAACATTCAGTACTTC. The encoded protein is CASSPSVVAEANIQYF.

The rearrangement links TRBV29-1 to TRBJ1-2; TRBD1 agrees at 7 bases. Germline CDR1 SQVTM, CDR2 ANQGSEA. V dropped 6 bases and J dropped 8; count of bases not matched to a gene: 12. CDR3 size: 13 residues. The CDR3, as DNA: TGCAGCGTGGCTGACGACAGGGTAGGCGGCTACACCTTC. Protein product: CSVADDRVGGYTF.

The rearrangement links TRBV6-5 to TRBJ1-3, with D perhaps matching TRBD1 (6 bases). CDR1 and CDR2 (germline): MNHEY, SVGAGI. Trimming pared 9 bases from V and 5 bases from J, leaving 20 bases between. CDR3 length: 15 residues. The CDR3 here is CASVIQQGVRNTIYF. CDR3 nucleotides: TGTGCCAGTGTAATCCAACAGGGTGTAAGAAACACCATATATTTT.

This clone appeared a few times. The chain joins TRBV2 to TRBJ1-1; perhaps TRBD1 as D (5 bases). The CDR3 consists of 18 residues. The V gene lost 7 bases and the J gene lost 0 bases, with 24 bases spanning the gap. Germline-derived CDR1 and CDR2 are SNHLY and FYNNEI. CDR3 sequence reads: CASTPFETGSLMNTEAFF. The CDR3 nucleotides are TGTGCCAGCACCCCATTCGAAACAGGTAGCCTCATGAACACTGAAGCTTTCTTT.

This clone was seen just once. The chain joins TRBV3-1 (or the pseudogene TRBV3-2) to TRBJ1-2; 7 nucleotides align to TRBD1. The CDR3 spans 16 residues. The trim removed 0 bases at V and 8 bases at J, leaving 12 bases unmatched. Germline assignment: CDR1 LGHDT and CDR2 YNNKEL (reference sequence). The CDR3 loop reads CASSQDRTRTGGGYTF. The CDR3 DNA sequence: TGTGCCAGCAGCCAAGATCGGACAAGGACAGGCGGAGGCTACACCTTC.